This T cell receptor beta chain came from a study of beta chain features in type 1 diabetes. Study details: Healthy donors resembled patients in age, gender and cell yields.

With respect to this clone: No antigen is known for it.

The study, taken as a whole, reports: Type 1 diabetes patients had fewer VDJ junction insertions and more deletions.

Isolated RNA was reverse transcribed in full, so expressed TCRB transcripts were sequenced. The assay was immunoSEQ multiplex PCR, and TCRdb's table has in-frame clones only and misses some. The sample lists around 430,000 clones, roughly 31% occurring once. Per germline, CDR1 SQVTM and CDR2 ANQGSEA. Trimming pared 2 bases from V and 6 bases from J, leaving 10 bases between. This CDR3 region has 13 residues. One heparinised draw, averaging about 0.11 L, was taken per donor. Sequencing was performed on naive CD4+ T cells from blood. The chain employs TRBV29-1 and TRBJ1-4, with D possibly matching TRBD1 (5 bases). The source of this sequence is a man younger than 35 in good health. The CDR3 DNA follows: TGCAGCGTTGAAAGGCAGGGCGATGAAAAACTGTTTTTT. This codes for CSVERQGDEKLFF.